The clone carrying this T cell receptor beta chain was counted only a few times. A read error may explain this, as a much larger clone is one base away. The sample comes from a study of low-dose radiotherapy and immunotherapy resistance in tumors. Time point defined: after trial treatment. As to treatment: LDRT plus nivolumab, ipilimumab, low-dose cyclophosphamide and aspirin (RACIN trial). Each donor was administered nivolumab, ipilimumab, aspirin, low-dose cyclophosphamide and low-dose radiotherapy. First-strand cDNA relied on TRAV- and TRBV-specific primers spanning alpha and beta chains. The TCRs were subjected to amplification over approximately 20 PCR cycles employing a constant-region primer in conjunction with a V-primer adapter. MiXCR, run by TCRdb on the reads, gives a single entry per CDR3 protein. The profile shows about 91,000 distinct CDR3 sequences, roughly 20% of them singletons. Sequencing used PBMCs, obtained after low-dose radiotherapy plus immunotherapy. The clonotype originates from a female donor with ovarian cancer.

The CDR3 nucleotides read TGTGCCAGCAGCGCGGCGGGACAGCCCTACGAGGAGTACTTC. It encodes CASSAAGQPYEEYF. The chain couples TRBV9 to TRBJ2-7; a possible D gene is TRBD1 (7 bases). CDR1 is SGDLS, CDR2 YYNGEE, per germline. CDR3 length: 14 amino acids.